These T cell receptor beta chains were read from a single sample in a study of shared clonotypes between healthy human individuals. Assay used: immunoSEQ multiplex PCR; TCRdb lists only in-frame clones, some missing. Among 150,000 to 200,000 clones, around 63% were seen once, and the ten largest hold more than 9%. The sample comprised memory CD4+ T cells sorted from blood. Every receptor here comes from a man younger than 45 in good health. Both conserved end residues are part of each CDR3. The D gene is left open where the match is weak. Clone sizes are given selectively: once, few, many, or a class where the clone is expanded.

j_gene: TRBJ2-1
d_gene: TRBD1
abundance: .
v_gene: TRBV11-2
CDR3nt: TGTGCCAGCAGCTTGCCTTGGAACAGGGGTAATGAGCAGTTCTTC
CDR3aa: CASSLPWNRGNEQFF

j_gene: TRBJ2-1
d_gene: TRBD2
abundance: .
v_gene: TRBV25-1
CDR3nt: TGTGCCAGCAGTTCTTGGACGGGAGGCCCTAATGAGCAGTTCTTC
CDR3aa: CASSSWTGGPNEQFF

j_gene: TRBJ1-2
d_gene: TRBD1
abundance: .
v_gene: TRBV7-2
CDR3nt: TGTGCCAGCAGCTTATATGGCACCGGAGCATCTGGGACAGGGGATGGCTACACCTTC
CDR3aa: CASSLYGTGASGTGDGYTF

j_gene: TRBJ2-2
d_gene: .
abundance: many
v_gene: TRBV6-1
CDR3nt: TGTGCCAGCAGTGACCCCGGTCGGAAGGAAATCGGGGAGCTGTTTTTT
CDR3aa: CASSDPGRKEIGELFF

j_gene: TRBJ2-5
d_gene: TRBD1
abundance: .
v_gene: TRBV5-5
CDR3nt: TGTGCCAGCAGCTTGACAGGGGCCTGGGAGACCCAGTACTTC
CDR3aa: CASSLTGAWETQYF

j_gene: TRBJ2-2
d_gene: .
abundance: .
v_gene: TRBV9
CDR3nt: TGTGCCAGCAGCCCGGTACCGGACGCAATTGGCACCGGGGAGCTGTTTTTT
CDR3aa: CASSPVPDAIGTGELFF

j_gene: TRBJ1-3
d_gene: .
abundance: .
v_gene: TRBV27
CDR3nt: TGTGCCAGCAGTTGGGGGGTCGGAAACACCATATATTTT
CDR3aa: CASSWGVGNTIYF

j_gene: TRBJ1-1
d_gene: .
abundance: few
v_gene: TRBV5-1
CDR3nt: TGCGCCAGCAGCTTGGAAGCGAGGAACACTGAAGCTTTCTTT
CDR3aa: CASSLEARNTEAFF

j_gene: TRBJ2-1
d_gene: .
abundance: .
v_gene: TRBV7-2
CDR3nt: TGTGCCAGCAGCTTCGGCCTTGTTTACAATGAGCAGTTCTTC
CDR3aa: CASSFGLVYNEQFF

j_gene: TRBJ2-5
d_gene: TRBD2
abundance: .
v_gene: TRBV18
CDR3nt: TGTGCCAGCTCGTCTAGCGGGAGTCCCCGAGAGACCCAGTACTTC
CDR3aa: CASSSSGSPRETQYF

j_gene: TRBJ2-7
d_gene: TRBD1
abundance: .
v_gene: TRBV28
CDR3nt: TGTGCCAGCAACAGGGGGACAGGGGGCGGCGAGCAGTACTTC
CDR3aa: CASNRGTGGGEQYF

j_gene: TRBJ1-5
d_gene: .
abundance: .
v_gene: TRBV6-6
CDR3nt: TGTGCCAGCACCAACGGTTTTGGGGGTCAGCCCCAGCATTTT
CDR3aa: CASTNGFGGQPQHF

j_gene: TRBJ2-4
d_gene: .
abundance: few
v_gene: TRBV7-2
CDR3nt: TGTGCCAGCAGCGGTCTGGGCTGGCGGGGAAACATTCAGTACTTC
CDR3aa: CASSGLGWRGNIQYF

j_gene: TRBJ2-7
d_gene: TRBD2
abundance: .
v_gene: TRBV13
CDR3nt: TGTGCCAGCAGCTTAGTACCCCCAGGGATCGGCGGGAGAGCCTACGAGCAGTACTTC
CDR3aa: CASSLVPPGIGGRAYEQYF

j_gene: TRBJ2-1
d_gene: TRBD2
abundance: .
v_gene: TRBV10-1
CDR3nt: TGCGCCAGCAGTCGGGAGGTCTACAATGAGCAGTTCTTC
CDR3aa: CASSREVYNEQFF

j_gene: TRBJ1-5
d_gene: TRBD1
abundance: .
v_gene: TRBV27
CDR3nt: TGTGCCAGCAGTCCTGGGACAGGAACATATCAGCCCCAGCATTTT
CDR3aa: CASSPGTGTYQPQHF

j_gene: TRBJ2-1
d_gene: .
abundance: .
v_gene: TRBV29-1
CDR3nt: TGCAGCGCCAAAATAGATGAGCAGTTCTTC
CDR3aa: CSAKIDEQFF

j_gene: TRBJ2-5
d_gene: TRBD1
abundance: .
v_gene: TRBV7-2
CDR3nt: TGTGCCAGCAGCTGGGACAGGGGAGGTGAGACCCAGTACTTC
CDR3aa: CASSWDRGGETQYF

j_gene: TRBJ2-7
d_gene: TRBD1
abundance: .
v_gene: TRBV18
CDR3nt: TGTGCCAGCTCACCCCGGACAGGGGCGACCTACGAGCAGTACTTC
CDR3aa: CASSPRTGATYEQYF

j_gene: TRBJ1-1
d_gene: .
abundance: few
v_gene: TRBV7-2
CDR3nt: TGTGCCAGCAGCTCTACGGGACATACGAACACTGAAGCTTTCTTT
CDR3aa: CASSSTGHTNTEAFF

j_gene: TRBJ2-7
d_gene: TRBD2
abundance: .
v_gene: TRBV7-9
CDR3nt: TGTGCCAGCAGCTCGGCCGGGACTAGCGGGAGTTCCTACGAGCAGTACTTC
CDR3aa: CASSSAGTSGSSYEQYF

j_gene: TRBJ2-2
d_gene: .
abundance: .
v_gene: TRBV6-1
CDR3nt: TGTGCCAGCCGTGGGACCGAGAGGGGCATGTGGAACACCGGGGAGCTGTTTTTT
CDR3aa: CASRGTERGMWNTGELFF

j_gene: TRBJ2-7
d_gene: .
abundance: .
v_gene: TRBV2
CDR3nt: TGTGCCAGCAGTTTTCTTGGGGTGGGAATCAACGAGCAGTACTTC
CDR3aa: CASSFLGVGINEQYF

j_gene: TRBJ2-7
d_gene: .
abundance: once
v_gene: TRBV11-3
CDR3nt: TGTGCCAGCAGCTTAGCAGCCAGAGCCTACGAGCAGTACTTC
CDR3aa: CASSLAARAYEQYF

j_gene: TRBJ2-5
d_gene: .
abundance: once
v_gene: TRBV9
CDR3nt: TGTGCCAGCAGCCCCCGGACGGCCGTTTCCGAGACCCAGTACTTC
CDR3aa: CASSPRTAVSETQYF

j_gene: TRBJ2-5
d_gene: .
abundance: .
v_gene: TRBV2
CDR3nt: TGTGCCAGCAGTGATTTAGGGACCCAGTACTTC
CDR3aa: CASSDLGTQYF

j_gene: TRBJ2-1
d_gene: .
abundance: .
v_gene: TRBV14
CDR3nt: TGTGCCAGCAGCCAACTAGGCCTACACAATGAGCAGTTCTTC
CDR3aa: CASSQLGLHNEQFF

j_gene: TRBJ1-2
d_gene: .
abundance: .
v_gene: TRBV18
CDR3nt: TGTGCCAGCTCGGTACGCTCCGCGGCAGCCACTAACTATGGCTACACCTTC
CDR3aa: CASSVRSAAATNYGYTF

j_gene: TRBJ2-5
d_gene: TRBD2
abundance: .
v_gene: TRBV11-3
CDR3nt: TGTGCCAGCAGAACAGGGACTAGCGGGGATCAAGAGACCCAGTACTTC
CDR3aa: CASRTGTSGDQETQYF

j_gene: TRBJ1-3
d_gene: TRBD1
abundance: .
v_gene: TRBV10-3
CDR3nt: TGTGCCATACAAGCCGCGGGACAGAGGGCAAGAGGTAACACCATATATTTT
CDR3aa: CAIQAAGQRARGNTIYF

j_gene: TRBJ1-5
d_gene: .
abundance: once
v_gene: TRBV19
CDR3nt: TGTGCCAGTAGTTCGGCCCTTCCGGCCCGTCAGCCCCAGCATTTT
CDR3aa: CASSSALPARQPQHF

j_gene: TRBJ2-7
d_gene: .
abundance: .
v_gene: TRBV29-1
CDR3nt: TGCAGTATTCAAATCGTAGCCCGAGAGCAGTACTTC
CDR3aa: CSIQIVAREQYF

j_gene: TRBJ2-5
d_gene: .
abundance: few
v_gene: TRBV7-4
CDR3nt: TGTGCCAGCAGCTTAGGGCTGGGGGAAGGGCAAGAGACCCAGTACTTC
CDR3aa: CASSLGLGEGQETQYF

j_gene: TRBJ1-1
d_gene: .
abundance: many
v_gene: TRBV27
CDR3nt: TGTGCCAGCAGTTTTGCGAGCCCTAAGGCCACTGAAGCTTTCTTT
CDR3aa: CASSFASPKATEAFF

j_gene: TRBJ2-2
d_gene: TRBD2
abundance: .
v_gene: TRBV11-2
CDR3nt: TGTGCCAGCAGCTCCGGGACTAGTAAGAGCACCGGGGAGCTGTTTTTT
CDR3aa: CASSSGTSKSTGELFF

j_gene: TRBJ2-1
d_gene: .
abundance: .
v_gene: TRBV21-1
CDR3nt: TGTGCCAGCAGCAAAGTCATTGAGCCTATTAGCTCCTACAATGAGCAGTTCTTC
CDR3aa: CASSKVIEPISSYNEQFF

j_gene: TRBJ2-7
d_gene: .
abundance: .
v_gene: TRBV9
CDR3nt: TGTGCCAGCAGCGTAGAAGAAGGCAGCACCTACGAGCAGTACTTC
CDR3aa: CASSVEEGSTYEQYF

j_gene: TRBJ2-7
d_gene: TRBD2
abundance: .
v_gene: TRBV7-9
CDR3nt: TGTGCCACCGAGGCTAGCGGGAATGACTGGGTCTACGAGCAGTACTTC
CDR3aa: CATEASGNDWVYEQYF

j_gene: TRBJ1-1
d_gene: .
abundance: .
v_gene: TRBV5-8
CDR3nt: TGTGCCAGCAGCTGGGGGGGGCTCGGCACTGAAGCTTTCTTT
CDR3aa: CASSWGGLGTEAFF

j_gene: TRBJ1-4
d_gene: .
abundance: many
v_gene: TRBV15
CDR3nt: TGTGCCACCAGAACTGGGGGGGAGGAAAAACTGTTTTTT
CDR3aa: CATRTGGEEKLFF

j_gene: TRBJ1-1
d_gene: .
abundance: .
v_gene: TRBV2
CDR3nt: TGTGCCAGCAGGGGGTACGGCGGGAACACTGAAGCTTTCTTT
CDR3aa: CASRGYGGNTEAFF

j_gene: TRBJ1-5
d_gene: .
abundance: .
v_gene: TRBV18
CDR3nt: TGTGCCAGCTCACTTTCTATCGGGGGGCTAAATCAGCCCCAGCATTTT
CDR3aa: CASSLSIGGLNQPQHF

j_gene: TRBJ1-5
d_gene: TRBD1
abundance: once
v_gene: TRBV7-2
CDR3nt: TGTGCCAGCAGCTTAGGAGGGCAGGGGGCTTGGGATGGCAATCAGCCCCAGCATTTT
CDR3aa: CASSLGGQGAWDGNQPQHF

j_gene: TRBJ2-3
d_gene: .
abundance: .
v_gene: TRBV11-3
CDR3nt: TGTGCCAGCAGCTCGACACAGGGTGTAGATACGCAGTATTTT
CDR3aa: CASSSTQGVDTQYF

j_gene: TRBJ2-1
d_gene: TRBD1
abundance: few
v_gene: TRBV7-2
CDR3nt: TGTGCCAGCAGCTTTCAAACAGGGGATAGTGAGCAGTTCTTC
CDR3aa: CASSFQTGDSEQFF

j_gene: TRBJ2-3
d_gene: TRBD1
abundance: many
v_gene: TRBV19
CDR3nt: TGTGCCAGTAGTCGGGACAGGGGAGACACAGATACGCAGTATTTT
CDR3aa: CASSRDRGDTDTQYF

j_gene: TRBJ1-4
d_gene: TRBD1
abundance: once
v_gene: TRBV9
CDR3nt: TGTGCCAGCAGCAAGACAGGGTATGGTGAAAAACTGTTTTTT
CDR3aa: CASSKTGYGEKLFF

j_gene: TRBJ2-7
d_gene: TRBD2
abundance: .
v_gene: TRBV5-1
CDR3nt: TGCGCCAGCAGCTCGGGACTAGCGGTCTACGAGCAGTACTTC
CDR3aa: CASSSGLAVYEQYF

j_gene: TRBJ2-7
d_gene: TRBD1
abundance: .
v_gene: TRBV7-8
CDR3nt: TGTGCCAGCAGCCAGTATCCGGGGACAGGGATCGAGCAGTACTTC
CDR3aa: CASSQYPGTGIEQYF

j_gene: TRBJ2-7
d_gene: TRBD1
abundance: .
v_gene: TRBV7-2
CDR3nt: TGTGCCAGCAGCCAAGGACAGGGAAGGTTTACGCACTTC
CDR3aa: CASSQGQGRFTHF

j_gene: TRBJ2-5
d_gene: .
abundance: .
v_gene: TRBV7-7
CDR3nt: TGTGCCAGCAGCCCCGCTCGGGGGGCTGGGACCCAGTACTTC
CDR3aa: CASSPARGAGTQYF

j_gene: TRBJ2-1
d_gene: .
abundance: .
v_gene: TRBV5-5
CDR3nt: TGTGCCAGCAGCACAAGAGCGGGTGCGAATGAGCAGTTCTTC
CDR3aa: CASSTRAGANEQFF

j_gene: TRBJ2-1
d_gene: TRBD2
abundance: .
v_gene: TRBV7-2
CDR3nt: TGTGCCAGCAGCCATCTAGCGGGAGGGCCTGGTGAGCAGTTCTTC
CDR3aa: CASSHLAGGPGEQFF

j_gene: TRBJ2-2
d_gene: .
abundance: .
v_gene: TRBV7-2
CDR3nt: TGTGCCAGCAGCCCCCAAGTAAGGGCGTGGGACACCGGGGAGCTGTTTTTT
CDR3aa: CASSPQVRAWDTGELFF

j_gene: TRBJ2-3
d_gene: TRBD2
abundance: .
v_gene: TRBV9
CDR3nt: TGTGCCAGCAGCGCAAGCGGGAGAACCACAGATACGCAGTATTTT
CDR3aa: CASSASGRTTDTQYF